One sample yielded the 21 T cell receptor beta chains listed below, sequenced in a study of blood T cell repertoires in COVID-19. Generated by immunoSEQ multiplex PCR, the TCRdb table keeps only in-frame clones and is missing some. This sample carries over 130,000 clones, 80% to 90% of them seen once, and the ten largest clones take 10%. What was sequenced was peripheral blood. The receptors were gathered from a man aged 55 to 70 with active or convalescent COVID-19.

The V call is TRBV2, the J call TRBJ1-4, with 8 bases matching TRBD1. This CDR3 is built from 15 residues. Germline values: CDR1 SNHLY, CDR2 FYNNEI. V lost 7 bases to trimming and J lost 4 bases; unmatched junction nucleotides: 8. The CDR3 loop reads CASNAGGSINEKLFF. In DNA form, the CDR3 reads TGTGCCAGCAACGCAGGGGGCTCTATTAATGAAAAACTGTTTTTT.

The rearrangement links TRBV11-1 to TRBJ2-1, with a possible D match to TRBD1 (7 bases). This CDR3 is 12 amino acids long. Germline V gene sequence: CDR1 SGHAT, CDR2 FQDESV (reference sequence). Trimming cost V 5 bases and J 10 bases, with 12 bases left between them. The CDR3 protein is CASSQGGLEQFF. CDR3 DNA sequence: TGTGCCAGCAGCCAGGGGGGCTTGGAGCAGTTCTTC.

The chain recombines TRBV28 with TRBJ1-5; no firm D call. The length of the CDR3 is 14 residues. Between the trimmed V and J ends, which lost 7 bases and 5 bases, there was a span of 15 bases. Germline V gives CDR1 MDHEN, CDR2 SYDVKM. The DNA for the CDR3 is TGTGCCAGCAATCAACGAGAACGTTATCAGCCCCAGCATTTT. This codes for CASNQRERYQPQHF. The full variable domain, rest sourced from reference TRBV28 and TRBJ1-5, is DVKVTQSSRYLVKRTGEKVFLECVQDMDHENMFWYRQDPGLGLRLIYFSYDVKMKEKGDIPEGYSVSREKKERFSLILESASTNQTSMYLCASNQRERYQPQHFGDGTRLSIL.

In nucleotides, the CDR3 is TGTGCCAGCAGTGACCCGGCACTAGCGGATTCCACCGGGGAGCTGTTTTTT. The encoded protein is CASSDPALADSTGELFF. The chain carries TRBV2 and TRBJ2-2; TRBD2 aligns across 8 bases. Germline trimming cut 3 bases from V and 4 bases from J; bases unmatched to any gene: 10. The CDR3 runs 17 residues. Germline V gene sequence: CDR1 SNHLY, CDR2 FYNNEI.

The chain is built from TRBV28 and TRBJ2-5, with 9 bases identical to TRBD2. The germline V gene has CDR1 MDHEN and CDR2 SYDVKM. This CDR3 has 16 residues. The V segment lost 8 bases and the J segment 3 bases; nucleotides outside the gene matches: 13. The CDR3 coding sequence is TGTGCCAGCGCGGGAGGGACAGTCCTGCGGAAAGAGACCCAGTACTTC. It codes for CASAGGTVLRKETQYF.

This clone came up a few times. The J gene is TRBJ2-7, the V gene TRBV7-9; D perhaps matches TRBD1 (5 bases). Germline V lookup: CDR1 SEHNR, CDR2 FQNEAQ (reference sequence). Between the trimmed V and J ends, which lost 7 bases and 4 bases, there was a span of 14 bases. There are 13 residues in the CDR3. The CDR3 loop reads CASKGQSGYEQYF. The CDR3 nucleotides are TGTGCCAGCAAGGGCCAGTCAGGGTACGAGCAGTACTTC.

The chain couples TRBV11-2 to TRBJ2-7; TRBD2 agrees at 10 bases. This CDR3 comprises 15 residues. In germline, CDR1 is SGHAT, CDR2 FQNNGV. The V gene end was trimmed by 1 base and the J gene end by 2 bases; junction bases not matched to a gene: 2. The DNA for the CDR3 is TGTGCCAGCAGCTTAGGGACTAGCGGAACCTACGAGCAGTACTTC. This sequence encodes CASSLGTSGTYEQYF.

J is TRBJ2-5 and V is TRBV7-2; TRBD2 agrees at 11 bases. CDR1 and CDR2 from the germline V gene are SGHTA and FQGNSA. The V gene end was trimmed by 5 bases and the J gene end by 5 bases; junction bases not matched to a gene: 10. This CDR3 is built from 16 residues. CDR3 loop: CASSPPRASGRETQYF. In nucleotides, the CDR3 is TGTGCCAGCAGCCCCCCGAGGGCTAGCGGGAGGGAGACCCAGTACTTC.

The chain joins TRBV7-9 to TRBJ2-2; 9 nucleotides line up with TRBD1. Germline trimming cut 0 bases from V and 6 bases from J; bases unmatched to any gene: 11. CDR3 length: 18 residues. The germline V gene encodes CDR1 SEHNR and CDR2 FQNEAQ (reference sequence). The CDR3: CASSLAFVRDRVPGELFF. The CDR3 DNA follows: TGTGCCAGCAGCTTAGCGTTCGTTCGGGACAGGGTTCCCGGGGAGCTGTTTTTT.

The genes are TRBV5-6 and TRBJ2-7, with D unclear. With 4 bases removed from V and 4 bases from J, the gap between germline ends came to 12 bases. This CDR3 is 13 amino acids long. Germline V lookup: CDR1 SGHDT, CDR2 YYEEEE. CDR3 sequence (DNA): TGTGCCAGCAGCCCGATGGGCCTATACGAGCAGTACTTC. Its translation is CASSPMGLYEQYF.

The chain carries TRBV5-1 and TRBJ2-2; 10 nucleotides line up with TRBD1. The CDR3 sequence is 15 residues long. The V and J ends lost 3 bases and 5 bases, in that order; junction bases with no gene match: 4. The germline CDR1 and CDR2 sequences are SGHRS and YFSETQ. In DNA form, the CDR3 reads TGCGCCAGCAGCTCTGAGGGACAGGGGACCGGGGAGCTGTTTTTT. Protein sequence: CASSSEGQGTGELFF. Based on the CDR3 plus reference TRBV5-1 and TRBJ2-2, the full variable domain is KAGVTQTPRYLIKTRGQQVTLSCSPISGHRSVSWYQQTPGQGLQFLFEYFSETQRNKGNFPGRFSGRQFSNSRSEMNVSTLELGDSALYLCASSSEGQGTGELFFGEGSRLTVL.

This clone has at least ten counts. As DNA, the CDR3 is TGTGCCAGCAGCCAAGATCACCGCGGGGTCACTGAAGCTTTCTTT. Its translation: CASSQDHRGVTEAFF. This sequence joins TRBV4-2 and TRBJ1-1; D uncertain. The CDR3 has 15 amino acids. Germline CDR1 and CDR2: LGHNA and YNFKEQ. V was pared by 0 bases and J by 4 bases, with 12 bases between.

The chain uses TRBV6-6 and TRBJ1-4; 7 bases agree with TRBD1. CDR1 MNHNY and CDR2 SVGAGI come from the germline V gene (reference sequence). With 0 bases clipped from V and 1 base from J, the junction kept 2 bases outside the gene matches. This CDR3 is built from 16 residues. The CDR3 bases are TGTGCCAGCAGTTACTCAGGGGGCAAAACTAATGAAAAACTGTTTTTT. Encoded protein: CASSYSGGKTNEKLFF.

V usage is TRBV6-2 or TRBV6-3 and J usage is TRBJ1-2; possibly TRBD1 for D (5 bases). Germline CDR1 and CDR2: MNHEY and SVGEGT. The CDR3 consists of 13 residues. V gave up 5 bases and J gave up 3 bases, with 10 bases separating them. The CDR3, as DNA: TGTGCCAGCAGTATGACAGCCTACTATGGCTACACCTTC. It encodes CASSMTAYYGYTF.

J is TRBJ2-1 and V is TRBV19, with 8 bases aligning to TRBD2. The V segment lost 4 bases and the J segment 4 bases; nucleotides outside the gene matches: 3. The V gene's germline CDR1 is LNHDA and CDR2 SQIVND (reference sequence). The CDR3 consists of 14 residues. CDR3 nucleotides: TGTGCCAGTAGTAGGATAGCGGGATACAATGAGCAGTTCTTC. Amino acid sequence: CASSRIAGYNEQFF.

The chain couples TRBV6-5 to TRBJ1-4, with D perhaps TRBD1 (6 bases). The CDR3 extends over 14 amino acids. V gave up 2 bases and J gave up 5 bases, with 9 bases separating them. CDR1 and CDR2 (germline): MNHEY, SVGAGI. CDR3 coding DNA: TGTGCCAGCAGTTACGGGGGCTGGAATGAAAAACTGTTTTTT. It translates to CASSYGGWNEKLFF.

The chain carries TRBV12-3 or TRBV12-4 and TRBJ1-4; a possible D gene is TRBD1 (6 bases). V lost 5 bases and J lost 7, with 8 bases in between. CDR3 length: 12 residues. CDR3 amino acids: CASSPDSEKLFF. In DNA, the CDR3 is TGTGCCAGCAGTCCGGACAGTGAAAAACTGTTTTTT.

The J gene is TRBJ2-1, the V gene TRBV29-1; possible D gene TRBD2, 6 bases. The V gene's germline CDR1 is SQVTM and CDR2 ANQGSEA. V was cut by 6 bases and J by 0 bases, with 12 bases left in between. The CDR3 is 14 residues long. Here the CDR3 reads CSVRAGSSYNEQFF. CDR3 nucleotide sequence: TGCAGCGTCCGAGCGGGCAGCTCCTACAATGAGCAGTTCTTC.

V and J are TRBV7-9 and TRBJ2-5, with 10 bases aligning to TRBD1. CDR3 size: 13 residues. Germline CDR1 is SEHNR and CDR2 is FQNEAQ (reference sequence). Germline trimming cut 5 bases from V and 5 bases from J; bases unmatched to any gene: 2. The CDR3 nucleotides are TGTGCCAGCAGCCCGGGACAGGGGGAGACCCAGTACTTC. Translating gives CASSPGQGETQYF.

The chain combines TRBV4-2 with TRBJ2-3, with 13 positions matching TRBD2. The CDR3 contains 17 residues. Germline-derived CDR1 and CDR2 are LGHNA and YNFKEQ. The V gene end was trimmed by 3 bases and the J gene end by 4 bases; junction bases not matched to a gene: 7. The CDR3: CASSHDLLAGGSDTQYF. CDR3 coding DNA: TGTGCCAGCAGCCACGACCTACTAGCGGGAGGGTCAGATACGCAGTATTTT.

V usage is TRBV27 and J usage is TRBJ1-1; the D is unclear. Trimming cost V 3 bases and J 1 base, with 6 bases left between them. The CDR3 sequence is 13 residues long. Germline CDR1 MNHEY, CDR2 SMNVEV (reference sequence). The CDR3 protein is CASSFSENTEAFF. The CDR3 coding sequence is TGTGCCAGCAGTTTTAGTGAGAACACTGAAGCTTTCTTT.